This is a list of T cell receptor beta chains from one sample in a study of T cell changes during pregnancy in multiple sclerosis. Sequencing used immunoSEQ multiplex PCR; TCRdb keeps in-frame clones, though not all of them. The sample gives roughly 11,000 clones, roughly 94% of which show up once; 0.25% to 0.3% is in the top ten. The sample in question was CD4+ T cells from peripheral blood mononuclear cells, obtained before pregnancy. The receptors derive from a female donor with multiple sclerosis, enrolled in a pregnancy study. Each CDR3 is given without its conserved first and last residue. The D gene is left open where the match is weak. Clone size appears in some rows only: once, few, many, or a class for an expanded clone.

TRBV5-8	-	TRBD1	TRBJ2-7	ASAPGTEAYEQY
TRBV6-5	-	-	TRBJ1-6	ASSQASQRSPLH
TRBV19	-	-	TRBJ1-5	ASSPGVLGNQPQH
TRBV6-1	-	TRBD1	TRBJ2-3	ASSNDRGAGDTQY
TRBV7-7	-	-	TRBJ1-5	ASSQGQGQPQH
TRBV25-1	-	-	TRBJ2-7	ASSESGDEQY
TRBV20-1	-	-	TRBJ1-5	SARQGQPQH
TRBV2	-	-	TRBJ1-4	ASKLRRANEKLF
TRBV7-3	-	TRBD1	TRBJ2-7	ASSSTGANEQY
TRBV15	-	-	TRBJ2-1	ATSRTRASYNEQF
TRBV9	-	-	TRBJ1-5	ASSVAGQQPQH
TRBV28	-	-	TRBJ2-7	ASRDTSYEQY
TRBV4-1	-	-	TRBJ2-7	ASSQGGAREQY
TRBV5-6	once	TRBD2	TRBJ2-3	ASSSTSGGYTQY
TRBV5-5	-	TRBD1	TRBJ2-2	ASITRGQGANTGELF
TRBV5-5	-	-	TRBJ2-7	ASSSGYEQY
TRBV6-1	-	-	TRBJ1-2	ASSEHEGGRDYGYT
TRBV5-1	-	-	TRBJ2-1	ASSSGLGRGIYSYNEQF
TRBV5-1	-	-	TRBJ2-7	ASSLVQGSGEQY
TRBV30	-	-	TRBJ2-7	AWSGELVNEQY
TRBV2	-	-	TRBJ1-1	ASNLVPLNTEAF
TRBV6-1	-	-	TRBJ1-4	ASNGEKLF